The entry below gives a single T cell receptor beta chain sequence along with its context. TCRdb's table, derived via immunoSEQ multiplex PCR, lists solely in-frame clones and lacks some. The sample records roughly 90,000 clones, less than 96% being singletons. This entry belongs to a study of technical replicates of blood from a few donors. Germline V gene lookup returns CDR1 GTSNPN and CDR2 SVGIG (reference sequence). The CDR3 consists of 12 residues. Trimming removed 4 bases from V and 6 bases from J, with 9 bases in between. Sequenced material: T cells isolated from PBMCs. The TCR was taken from a human donor in good health. This chain connects TRBV30 to TRBJ2-2, with a possible D match to TRBD1 (6 bases). The CDR3 bases are TGTGCCTGGATCTGGGGGCCCGGGGAGCTGTTTTTT. Its protein product is CAWIWGPGELFF.